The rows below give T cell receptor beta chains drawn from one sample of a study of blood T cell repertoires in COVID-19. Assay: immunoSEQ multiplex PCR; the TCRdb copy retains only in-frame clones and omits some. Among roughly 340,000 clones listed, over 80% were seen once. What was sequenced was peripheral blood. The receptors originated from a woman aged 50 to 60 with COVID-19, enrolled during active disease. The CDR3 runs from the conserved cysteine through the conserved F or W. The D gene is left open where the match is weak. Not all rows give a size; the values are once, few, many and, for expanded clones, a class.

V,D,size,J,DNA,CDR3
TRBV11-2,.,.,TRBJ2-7,TGTGCCAGCAGCTCCCGAGGAGCGTTACCCTCCTACGAGCAGTACTTC,CASSSRGALPSYEQYF
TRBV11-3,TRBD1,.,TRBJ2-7,TGTGCCAGCAGCTTGCCAGACAGGGGTCGCTACGAGCAGTACTTC,CASSLPDRGRYEQYF
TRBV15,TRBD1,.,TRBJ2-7,TGTGCCACCAGCAGGACAGGGGCCAACTACGAGCAGTACTTC,CATSRTGANYEQYF
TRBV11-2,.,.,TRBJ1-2,TGTGCCAGCAGCTTAGCTGGCCAGAACTATGGCTACACCTTC,CASSLAGQNYGYTF
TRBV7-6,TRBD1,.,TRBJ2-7,TGTGCCAGCAGGGAAACGGACAGGGGTTTTTCCGAGCAGTACTTC,CASRETDRGFSEQYF
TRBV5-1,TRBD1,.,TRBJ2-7,TGCGCCAGCAGCTTGGGACCCGGACAGGGTTACGAGCAGTACTTC,CASSLGPGQGYEQYF
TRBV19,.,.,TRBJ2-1,TGTGCCAGTACCATATTTCCTCCGGGACAGTACAGGGGGGGGAGCTCCTACAATGAGCAGTTCTTC,CASTIFPPGQYRGGSSYNEQFF
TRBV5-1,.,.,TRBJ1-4,TGCGCCAGCAGCCCCGGTCCCTCGCGGGATAATGAAAAACTGTTTTTT,CASSPGPSRDNEKLFF
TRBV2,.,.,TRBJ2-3,TGTGCCAGCACGGGTAGCACAGATACGCAGTATTTT,CASTGSTDTQYF
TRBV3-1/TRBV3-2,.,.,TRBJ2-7,TGTGCCAGCAGCCAAAATGCGGGCTACGAGCAGTACTTC,CASSQNAGYEQYF
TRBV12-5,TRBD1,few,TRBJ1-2,TGTGCTAGTGGTTCTCCGGACAGGGCGGTCTATGGCTACACCTTC,CASGSPDRAVYGYTF
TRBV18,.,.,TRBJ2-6,TGTGCCAGCTCTCCGCTAGGAACCCTCTCTGGGGCCAACGTCCTGACTTTC,CASSPLGTLSGANVLTF
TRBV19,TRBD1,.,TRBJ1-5,TGTGCCAGTAGTGGGGACAGGGGCTATCAGCCCCAGCATTTT,CASSGDRGYQPQHF
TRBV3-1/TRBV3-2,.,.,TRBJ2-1,TGTGCCAGCAGCCAAGATCTTAGCGGATCCTACAATGAGCAGTTCTTC,CASSQDLSGSYNEQFF
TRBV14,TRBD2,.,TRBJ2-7,TGTGCCAGCAGCCGATCAGCGGGAGCGGCTTACGAGCAGTACTTC,CASSRSAGAAYEQYF